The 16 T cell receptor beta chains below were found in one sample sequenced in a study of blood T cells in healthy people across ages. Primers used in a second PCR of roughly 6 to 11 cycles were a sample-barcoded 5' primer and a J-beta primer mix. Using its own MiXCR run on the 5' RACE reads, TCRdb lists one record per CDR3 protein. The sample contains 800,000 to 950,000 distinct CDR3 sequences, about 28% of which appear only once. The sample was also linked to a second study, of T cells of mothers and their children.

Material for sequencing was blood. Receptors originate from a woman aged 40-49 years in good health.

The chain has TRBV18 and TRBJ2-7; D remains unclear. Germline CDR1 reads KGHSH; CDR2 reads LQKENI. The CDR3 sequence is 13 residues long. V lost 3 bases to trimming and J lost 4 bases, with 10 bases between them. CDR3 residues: CASSPPLTYEQYF. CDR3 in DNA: TGTGCCAGCTCACCCCCCTTGACTTACGAGCAGTACTTC.

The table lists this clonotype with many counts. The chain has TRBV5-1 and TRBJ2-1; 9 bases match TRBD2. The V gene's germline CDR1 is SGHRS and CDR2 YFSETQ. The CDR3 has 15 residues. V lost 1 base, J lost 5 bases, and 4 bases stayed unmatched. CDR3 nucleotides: TGCGCCAGCAGCTTGAGGCCTAGCGGGGACAATGAGCAGTTCTTC. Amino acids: CASSLRPSGDNEQFF.

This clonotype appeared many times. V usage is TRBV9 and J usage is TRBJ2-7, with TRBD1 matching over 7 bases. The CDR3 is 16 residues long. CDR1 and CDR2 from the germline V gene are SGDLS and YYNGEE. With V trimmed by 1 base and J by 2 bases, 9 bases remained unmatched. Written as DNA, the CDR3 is TGTGCCAGCAGCGTAATGGGGGACAGCACCGCCTACGAGCAGTACTTC. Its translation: CASSVMGDSTAYEQYF.

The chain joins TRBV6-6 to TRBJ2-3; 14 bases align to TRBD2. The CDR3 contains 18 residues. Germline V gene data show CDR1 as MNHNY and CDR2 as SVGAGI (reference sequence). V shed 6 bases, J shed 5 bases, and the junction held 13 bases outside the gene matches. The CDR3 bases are TGTGCCAGCAGCCCCCCCGGACTAGCGGGGGGCCAGGGAGATACGCAGTATTTT. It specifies CASSPPGLAGGQGDTQYF.

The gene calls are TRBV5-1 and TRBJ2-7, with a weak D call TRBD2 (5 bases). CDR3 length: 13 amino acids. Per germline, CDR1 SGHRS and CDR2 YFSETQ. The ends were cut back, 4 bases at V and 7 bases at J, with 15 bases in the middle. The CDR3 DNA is TGCGCCAGCAGCGCGGACGACTACGTAGAGCAGTACTTC. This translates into CASSADDYVEQYF.

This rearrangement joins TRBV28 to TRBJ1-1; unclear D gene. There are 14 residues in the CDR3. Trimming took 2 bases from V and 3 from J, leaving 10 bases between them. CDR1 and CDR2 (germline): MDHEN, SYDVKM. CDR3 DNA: TGTGCCAGCAGTTTACGTCATACTGACACTGAAGCTTTCTTT. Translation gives CASSLRHTDTEAFF.

CDR3 in amino acids: CAILREQGIYGYTF. The CDR3 DNA is TGTGCCATCCTACGGGAACAGGGGATATATGGCTACACCTTC. The chain employs TRBV28 and TRBJ1-2; 7 positions agree with TRBD1. Germline CDR1 reads MDHEN; CDR2 reads SYDVKM. Trimming removed 10 bases from V and 5 bases from J; junction bases left unmatched: 13. This CDR3 region has 14 residues.

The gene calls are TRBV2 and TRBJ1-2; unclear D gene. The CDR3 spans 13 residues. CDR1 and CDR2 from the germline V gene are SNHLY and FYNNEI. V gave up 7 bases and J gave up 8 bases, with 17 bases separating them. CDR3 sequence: CASTKGTVGGYTF. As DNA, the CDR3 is TGTGCCAGCACTAAGGGCACCGTCGGGGGCTACACCTTC.

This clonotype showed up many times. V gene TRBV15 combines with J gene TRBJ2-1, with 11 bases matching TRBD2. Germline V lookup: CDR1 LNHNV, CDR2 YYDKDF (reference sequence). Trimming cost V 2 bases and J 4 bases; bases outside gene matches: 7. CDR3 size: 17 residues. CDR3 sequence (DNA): TGTGCCACCAGCAGAAGTTTAGGACTAGCGGGTTACAATGAGCAGTTCTTC. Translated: CATSRSLGLAGYNEQFF.

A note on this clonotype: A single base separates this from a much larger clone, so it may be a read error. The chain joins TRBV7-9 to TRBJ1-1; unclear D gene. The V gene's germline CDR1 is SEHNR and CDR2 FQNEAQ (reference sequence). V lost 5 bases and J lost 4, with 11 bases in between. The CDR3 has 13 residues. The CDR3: CASSPRTSTEAFF. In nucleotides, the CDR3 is TGTGCCAGCAGCCCCCGGACGAGCACTGAAGCTTTCTTT.

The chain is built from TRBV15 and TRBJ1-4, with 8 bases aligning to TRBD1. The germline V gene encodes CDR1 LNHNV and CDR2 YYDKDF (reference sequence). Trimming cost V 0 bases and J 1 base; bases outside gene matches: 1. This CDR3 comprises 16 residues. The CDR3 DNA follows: TGTGCCACCAGCAGAGATGACAGGGGAACTAATGAAAAACTGTTTTTT. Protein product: CATSRDDRGTNEKLFF. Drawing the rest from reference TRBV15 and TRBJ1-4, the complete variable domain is DAMVIQNPRYQVTQFGKPVTLSCSQTLNHNVMYWYQQKSSQAPKLLFHYYDKDFNNEADTPDNFQSRRPNTSFCFLDIRSPGLGDTAMYLCATSRDDRGTNEKLFFGSGTQLSVL.

CDR3 DNA: TGCGCCAGCAGCTCCGAGACAGGGGGTGTTGAAGCTTTCTTT. The encoded protein is CASSSETGGVEAFF. The gene calls are TRBV5-1 and TRBJ1-1, with 9 bases aligning to TRBD1. The CDR3 is 14 residues long. Per germline, CDR1 SGHRS and CDR2 YFSETQ. V was clipped by 3 bases and J by 7 bases; unmatched bases: 7.

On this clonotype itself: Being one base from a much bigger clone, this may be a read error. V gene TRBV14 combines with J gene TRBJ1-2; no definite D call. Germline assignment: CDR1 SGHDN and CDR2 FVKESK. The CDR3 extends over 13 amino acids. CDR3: CAGSQVRSYGYTF. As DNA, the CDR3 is TGTGCCGGCAGCCAAGTACGTTCCTATGGCTACACCTTC.

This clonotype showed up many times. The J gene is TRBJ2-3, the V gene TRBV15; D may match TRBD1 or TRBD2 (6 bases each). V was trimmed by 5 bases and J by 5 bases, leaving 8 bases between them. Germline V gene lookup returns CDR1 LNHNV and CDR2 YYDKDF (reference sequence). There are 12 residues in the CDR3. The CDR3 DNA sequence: TGTGCCACCAGCGGAGGGGGAGATACGCAGTATTTT. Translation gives CATSGGGDTQYF.

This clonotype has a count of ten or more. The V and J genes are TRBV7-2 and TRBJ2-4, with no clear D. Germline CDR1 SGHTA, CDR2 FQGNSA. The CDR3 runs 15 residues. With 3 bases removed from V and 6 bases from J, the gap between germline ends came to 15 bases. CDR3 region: CASSFTDHAGNIQYF. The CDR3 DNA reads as TGTGCCAGCAGCTTCACCGACCATGCTGGAAACATTCAGTACTTC.

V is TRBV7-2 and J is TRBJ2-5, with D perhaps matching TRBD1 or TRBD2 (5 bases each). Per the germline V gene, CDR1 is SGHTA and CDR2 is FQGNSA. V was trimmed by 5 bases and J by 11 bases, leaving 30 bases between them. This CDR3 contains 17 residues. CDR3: CASSTPGDGAYTDEQYF. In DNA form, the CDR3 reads TGTGCCAGCAGCACCCCCGGGGATGGGGCATATACTGATGAGCAGTACTTC.